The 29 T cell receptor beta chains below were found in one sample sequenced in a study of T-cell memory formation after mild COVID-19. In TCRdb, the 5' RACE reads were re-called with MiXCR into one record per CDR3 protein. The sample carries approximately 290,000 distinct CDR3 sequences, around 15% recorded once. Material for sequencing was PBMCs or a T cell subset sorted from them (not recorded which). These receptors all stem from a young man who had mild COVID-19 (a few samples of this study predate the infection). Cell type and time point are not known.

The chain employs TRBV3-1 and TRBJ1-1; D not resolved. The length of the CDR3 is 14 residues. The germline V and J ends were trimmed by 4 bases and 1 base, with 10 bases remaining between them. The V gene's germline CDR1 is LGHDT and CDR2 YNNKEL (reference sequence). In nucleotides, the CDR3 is TGTGCCAGCAGCCTCGAACATCAGAACACTGAAGCTTTCTTT. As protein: CASSLEHQNTEAFF.

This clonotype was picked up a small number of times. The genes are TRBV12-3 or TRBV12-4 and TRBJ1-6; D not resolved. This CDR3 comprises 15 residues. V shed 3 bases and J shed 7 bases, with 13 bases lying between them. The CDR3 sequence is CASSFYMSANSPLHF. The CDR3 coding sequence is TGTGCCAGCAGTTTCTATATGTCAGCAAATTCACCCCTCCACTTT.

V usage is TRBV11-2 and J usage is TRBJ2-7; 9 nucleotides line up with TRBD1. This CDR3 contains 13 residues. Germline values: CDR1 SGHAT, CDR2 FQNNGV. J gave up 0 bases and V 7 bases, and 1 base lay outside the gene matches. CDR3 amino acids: CASMGQGSYEQYF. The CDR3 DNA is TGTGCCAGCATGGGACAGGGCTCCTACGAGCAGTACTTC.

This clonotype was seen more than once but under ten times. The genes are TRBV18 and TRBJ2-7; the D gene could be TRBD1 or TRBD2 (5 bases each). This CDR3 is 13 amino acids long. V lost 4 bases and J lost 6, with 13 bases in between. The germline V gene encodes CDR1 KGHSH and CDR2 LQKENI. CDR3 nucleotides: TGTGCCAGCTCACGTCGGGGCCGGGTCGAGCAGTACTTC. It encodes CASSRRGRVEQYF.

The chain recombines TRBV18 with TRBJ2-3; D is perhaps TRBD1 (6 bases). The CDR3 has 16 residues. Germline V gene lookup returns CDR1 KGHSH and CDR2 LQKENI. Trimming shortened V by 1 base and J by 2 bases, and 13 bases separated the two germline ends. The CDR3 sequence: CASSPRKGGNTDTQYF. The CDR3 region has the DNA TGTGCCAGCTCACCACGGAAAGGGGGTAACACAGATACGCAGTATTTT.

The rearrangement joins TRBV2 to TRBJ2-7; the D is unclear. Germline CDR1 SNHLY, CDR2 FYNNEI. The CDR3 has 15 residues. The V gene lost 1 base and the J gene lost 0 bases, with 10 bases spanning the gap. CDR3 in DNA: TGTGCCAGCAGTGAAGAGACCGCGAGCTCCTACGAGCAGTACTTC. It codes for CASSEETASSYEQYF.

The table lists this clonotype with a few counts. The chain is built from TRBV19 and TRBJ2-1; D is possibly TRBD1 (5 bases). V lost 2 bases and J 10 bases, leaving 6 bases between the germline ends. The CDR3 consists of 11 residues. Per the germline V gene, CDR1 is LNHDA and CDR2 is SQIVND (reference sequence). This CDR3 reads CASSIWTEQFF. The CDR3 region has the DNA TGTGCCAGTAGTATATGGACAGAGCAGTTCTTC.

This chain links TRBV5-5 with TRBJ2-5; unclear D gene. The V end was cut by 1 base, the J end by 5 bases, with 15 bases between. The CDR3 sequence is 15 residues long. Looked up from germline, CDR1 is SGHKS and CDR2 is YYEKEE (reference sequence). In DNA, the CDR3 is TGTGCCAGCAGCTTGTGGCCTAGAAGTATCGAGACCCAGTACTTC. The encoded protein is CASSLWPRSIETQYF.

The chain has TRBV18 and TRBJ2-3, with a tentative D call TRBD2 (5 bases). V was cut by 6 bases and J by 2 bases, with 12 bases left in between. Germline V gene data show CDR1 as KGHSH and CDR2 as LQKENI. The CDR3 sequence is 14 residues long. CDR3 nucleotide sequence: TGTGCCAGCTCCCCGGACTCCCACACAGATACGCAGTATTTT. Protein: CASSPDSHTDTQYF.

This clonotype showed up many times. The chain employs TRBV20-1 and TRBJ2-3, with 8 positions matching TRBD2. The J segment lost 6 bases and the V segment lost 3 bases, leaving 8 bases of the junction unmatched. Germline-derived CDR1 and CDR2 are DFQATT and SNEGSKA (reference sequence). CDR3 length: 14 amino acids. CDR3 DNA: TGCAGTGCTAGTATACCGGGGGGGCCGGATACGCAGTATTTT. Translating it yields CSASIPGGPDTQYF.

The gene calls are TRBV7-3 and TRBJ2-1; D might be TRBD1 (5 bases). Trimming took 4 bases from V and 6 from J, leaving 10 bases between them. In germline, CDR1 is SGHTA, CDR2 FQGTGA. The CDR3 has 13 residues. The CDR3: CASSYDSFNEQFF. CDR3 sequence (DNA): TGTGCCAGCAGCTACGACAGCTTCAATGAGCAGTTCTTC.

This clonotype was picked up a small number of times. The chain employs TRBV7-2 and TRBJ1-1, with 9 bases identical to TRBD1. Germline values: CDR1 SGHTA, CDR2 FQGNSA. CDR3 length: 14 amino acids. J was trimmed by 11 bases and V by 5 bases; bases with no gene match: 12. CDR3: CASSRLGTGFYAFF. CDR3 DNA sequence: TGTGCCAGCAGCCGTCTCGGGACAGGGTTCTACGCTTTCTTT. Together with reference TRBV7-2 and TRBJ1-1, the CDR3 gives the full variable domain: GAGVSQSPSNKVTEKGKDVELRCDPISGHTALYWYRQSLGQGLEFLIYFQGNSAPDKSGLPSDRFSAERTGGSVSTLTIQRTQQEDSAVYLCASSRLGTGFYAFFGQGTRLTVV.

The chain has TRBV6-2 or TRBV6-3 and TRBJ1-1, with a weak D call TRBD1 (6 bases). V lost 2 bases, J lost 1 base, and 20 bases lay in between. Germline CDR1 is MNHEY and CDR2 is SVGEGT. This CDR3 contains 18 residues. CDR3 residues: CASSYMWARGRKNTEAFF. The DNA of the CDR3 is TGTGCCAGCAGTTACATGTGGGCTCGGGGGCGAAAGAACACTGAAGCTTTCTTT.

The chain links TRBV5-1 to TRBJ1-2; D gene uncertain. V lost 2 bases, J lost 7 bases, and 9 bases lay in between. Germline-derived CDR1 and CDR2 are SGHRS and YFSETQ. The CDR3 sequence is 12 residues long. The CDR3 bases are TGCGCCAGCAGCTTCGATGCGGCTGGCTACACCTTC. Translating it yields CASSFDAAGYTF.

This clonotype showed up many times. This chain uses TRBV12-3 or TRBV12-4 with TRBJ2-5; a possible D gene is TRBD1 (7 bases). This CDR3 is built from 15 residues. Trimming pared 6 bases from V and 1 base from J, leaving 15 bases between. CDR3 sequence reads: CASSLVQGGQETQYF. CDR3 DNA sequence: TGTGCCAGCAGCCTTGTCCAGGGGGGCCAAGAGACCCAGTACTTC.

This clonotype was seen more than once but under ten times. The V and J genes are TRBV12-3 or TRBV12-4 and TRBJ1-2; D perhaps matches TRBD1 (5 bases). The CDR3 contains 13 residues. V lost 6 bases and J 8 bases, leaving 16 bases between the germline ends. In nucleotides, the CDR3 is TGTGCCAGCAGCCCACGGCGGGGGTTCGGCTACACCTTC. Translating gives CASSPRRGFGYTF.

CDR3: CASSHPSQTGNTEAFF. The CDR3, as DNA: TGTGCCAGCAGCCACCCGTCCCAGACAGGGAACACTGAAGCTTTCTTT. V is TRBV7-2 and J is TRBJ1-1, with D perhaps matching TRBD1 (6 bases). From germline, CDR1 is SGHTA and CDR2 FQGNSA. Trimming pared 5 bases from V and 1 base from J, leaving 17 bases between. CDR3 length: 16 amino acids.

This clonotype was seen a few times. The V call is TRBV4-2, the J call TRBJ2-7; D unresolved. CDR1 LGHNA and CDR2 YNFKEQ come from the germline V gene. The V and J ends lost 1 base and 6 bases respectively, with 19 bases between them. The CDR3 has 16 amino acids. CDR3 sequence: CASSQGIGQVLIEQYV. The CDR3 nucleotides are TGTGCCAGCAGCCAAGGAATAGGTCAGGTTTTGATCGAGCAGTACGTC.

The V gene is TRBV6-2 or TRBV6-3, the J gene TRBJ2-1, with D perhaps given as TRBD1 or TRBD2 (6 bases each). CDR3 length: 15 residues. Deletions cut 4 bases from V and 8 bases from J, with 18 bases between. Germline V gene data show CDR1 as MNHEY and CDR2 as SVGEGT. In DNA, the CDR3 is TGTGCCAGCAGTTCCCAGGGGTGGAGGGTCCATGAGCAGTTCTTC. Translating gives CASSSQGWRVHEQFF.

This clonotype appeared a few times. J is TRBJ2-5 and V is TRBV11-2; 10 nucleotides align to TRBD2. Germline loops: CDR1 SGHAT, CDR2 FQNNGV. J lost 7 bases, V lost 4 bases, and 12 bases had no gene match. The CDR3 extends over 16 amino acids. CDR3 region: CASSSRLAGHAVTQYF. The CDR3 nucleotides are TGTGCCAGCAGCTCAAGACTAGCGGGCCATGCGGTGACCCAGTACTTC.

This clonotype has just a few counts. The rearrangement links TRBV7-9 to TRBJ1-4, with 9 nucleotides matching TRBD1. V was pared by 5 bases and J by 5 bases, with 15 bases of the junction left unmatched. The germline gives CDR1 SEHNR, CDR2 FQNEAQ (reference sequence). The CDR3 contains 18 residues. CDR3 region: CASSKGGQGFSRNEKLFF. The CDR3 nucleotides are TGTGCCAGCAGCAAAGGTGGACAGGGGTTCAGTCGAAATGAAAAACTGTTTTTT.

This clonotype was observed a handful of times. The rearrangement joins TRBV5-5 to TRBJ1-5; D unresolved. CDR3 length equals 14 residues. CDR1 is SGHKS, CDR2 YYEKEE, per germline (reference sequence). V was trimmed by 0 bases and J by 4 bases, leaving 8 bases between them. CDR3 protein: CASSLGYGNQPQHF. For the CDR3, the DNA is TGTGCCAGCAGCTTGGGATACGGAAATCAGCCCCAGCATTTT.

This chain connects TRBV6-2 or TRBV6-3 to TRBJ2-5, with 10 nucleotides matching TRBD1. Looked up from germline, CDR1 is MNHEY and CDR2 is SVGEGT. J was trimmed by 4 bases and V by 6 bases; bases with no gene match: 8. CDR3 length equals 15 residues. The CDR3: CASSAERTGGETQYF. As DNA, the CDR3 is TGTGCCAGCAGCGCGGAACGGACAGGGGGAGAGACCCAGTACTTC.

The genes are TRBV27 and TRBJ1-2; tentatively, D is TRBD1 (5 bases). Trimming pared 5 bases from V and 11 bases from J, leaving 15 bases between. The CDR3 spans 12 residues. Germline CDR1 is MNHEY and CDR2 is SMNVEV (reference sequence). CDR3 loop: CASSPAGGWYTF. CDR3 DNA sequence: TGTGCCAGCAGTCCGGCCGGGGGGTGGTACACCTTC.

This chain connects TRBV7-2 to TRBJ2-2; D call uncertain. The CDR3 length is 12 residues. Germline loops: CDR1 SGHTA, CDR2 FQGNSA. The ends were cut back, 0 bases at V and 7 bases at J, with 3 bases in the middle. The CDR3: CASSLARGELFF. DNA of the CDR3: TGTGCCAGCAGCTTAGCTCGCGGGGAGCTGTTTTTT.

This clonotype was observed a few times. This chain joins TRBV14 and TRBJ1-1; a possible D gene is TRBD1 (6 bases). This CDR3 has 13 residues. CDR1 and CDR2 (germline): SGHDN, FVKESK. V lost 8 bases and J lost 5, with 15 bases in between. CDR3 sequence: CASRRGRVTEAFF. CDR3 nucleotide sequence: TGTGCCAGCCGGAGGGGGAGGGTTACTGAAGCTTTCTTT. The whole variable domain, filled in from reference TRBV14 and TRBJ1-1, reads EAGVTQFPSHSVIEKGQTVTLRCDPISGHDNLYWYRRVMGKEIKFLLHFVKESKQDESGMPNNRFLAERTGGTYSTLKVQPAELEDSGVYFCASRRGRVTEAFFGQGTRLTVV.

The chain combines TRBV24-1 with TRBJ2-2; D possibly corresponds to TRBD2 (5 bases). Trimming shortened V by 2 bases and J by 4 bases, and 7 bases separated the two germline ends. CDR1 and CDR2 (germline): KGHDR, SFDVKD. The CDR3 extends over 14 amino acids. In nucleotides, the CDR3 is TGTGCCACCAGTGATTCGGGAATCACCGGGGAGCTGTTTTTT. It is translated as CATSDSGITGELFF.

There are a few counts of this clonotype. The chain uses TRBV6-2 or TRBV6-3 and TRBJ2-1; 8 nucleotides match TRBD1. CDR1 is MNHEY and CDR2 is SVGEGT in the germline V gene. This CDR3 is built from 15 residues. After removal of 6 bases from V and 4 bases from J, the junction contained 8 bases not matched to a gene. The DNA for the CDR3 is TGTGCCAGCAGCCGAGGGACAGGCGAATACAATGAGCAGTTCTTC. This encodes CASSRGTGEYNEQFF.

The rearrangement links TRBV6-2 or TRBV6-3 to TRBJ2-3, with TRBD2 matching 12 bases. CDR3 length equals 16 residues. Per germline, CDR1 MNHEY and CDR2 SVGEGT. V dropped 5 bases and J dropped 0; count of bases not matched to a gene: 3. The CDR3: CASSDGLAGSTDTQYF. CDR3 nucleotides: TGTGCCAGCAGTGACGGACTAGCGGGGAGCACAGATACGCAGTATTTT.